The clone carrying this TCR beta chain came up a few times. Its antigen is as yet unknown. This record belongs to a study of T-cell memory formation after mild COVID-19. Study overall: Largely donor-specific sequence clusters came from two donors. Study conclusions and caveats: Clones that contracted from day 15 to 85 had balanced CD4/CD8; later expanders were CD4+ biased. Among contracting clones, CD4+ were mainly CM/EM and CD8+ enriched in EMRA. Pre-infection memory showed some responding clones, and this suggested that cross-reactive memory joined.

TCRdb independently ran MiXCR on the 5' RACE reads; one entry per CDR3 protein. Found here are 350,000 to 450,000 distinct CDR3 sequences, 25% to 30% of them singletons; the top ten hold around an eighth. This CDR3 comprises 14 residues. Germline V gives CDR1 SEHNR, CDR2 FQNEAQ (reference sequence). Trimming stripped 1 base from V and 6 bases from J, with 11 bases between. The J gene is TRBJ2-3, the V gene TRBV7-9; D perhaps matches TRBD2 (5 bases). This sequence originates from an adult woman who had mild COVID-19 (a few samples of this study predate the infection). Cell type and time point are not known. The sample was PBMCs or a T cell subset sorted from them (not recorded which). In nucleotides, the CDR3 is TGTGCCAGCAGCTTAGGAACCCCGGGGGATACGCAGTATTTT. It is translated as CASSLGTPGDTQYF.